This TCR beta chain emerged from a study of T-cell memory formation after mild COVID-19. For the study at large: TCR clusters were largely donor specific.

TCR alpha and TCR beta cDNA libraries carrying sample barcodes and UMIs came from 5'RACE with constant-segment primers. TCRdb passed the 5' RACE reads through MiXCR, listing each CDR3 protein once. The sample includes 90,000 to 120,000 distinct CDR3 sequences, 15% to 20% of them seen just once. The CDR3 loop spans 16 amino acids. Trimming removed 2 bases from V and 6 bases from J; junction bases left unmatched: 7. Germline V CDR1 and CDR2: SGHTA, FQGTGA. Concerning this clonotype itself: The antigen is unknown.

The study's findings and limits: CD4+ contracting clones were found mainly in CM and EM, and CD8+ ones in EMRA.

The TCR comes from a man younger than 30 who had mild COVID-19 (a few samples of this study predate the infection). Cell type and time point are not known. Material for sequencing was PBMCs or a T cell subset sorted from them (not recorded which). The chain uses TRBV7-3 and TRBJ2-1, with 10 bases lining up with TRBD2. CDR3 in DNA: TGTGCCAGCAGCTTAGTTCGGACTAGCGGTTCCAATGAGCAGTTCTTC. This sequence encodes CASSLVRTSGSNEQFF.